This entry is about one T cell receptor beta chain. Its antigen is still unknown. Germline V gene sequence: CDR1 SNHLY, CDR2 FYNNEI. With V trimmed by 6 bases and J by 5 bases, 5 bases remained unmatched. CDR3 length equals 15 residues. This PCR relied on a set of 60 Vbeta primers and 13 Jbeta primers. The protocol was immunoSEQ multiplex PCR, while the TCRdb copy is restricted to in-frame clones and leaves out a portion. Here the sample spans under 150,000 clones, about 77% being singletons. This entry belongs to a study of cytomegalovirus exposure and HLA in healthy donors. Findings and caveats of the study: In a later analysis, V- and J-gene trimming of beta chains associated with a DCLRE1C missense variant, replicated independently. Several of the most significant clusters appeared linked to common viral pathogens, based on a later analysis.

The V and J genes are TRBV2 and TRBJ2-5; TRBD2 agrees at 14 bases. The sample was PBMCs. The sequence was obtained from a woman in her 40s in good health and CMV-seronegative. Here the CDR3 DNA reads TGTGCCAGCAGCCAAAGACTAGCGGGAGGGGAGACCCAGTACTTC. This translates into CASSQRLAGGETQYF.